This T cell receptor (beta chain) was found in a study of T cell responses to AZD1222 COVID-19 vaccine. The CDR3 is 12 residues long. Germline V gives CDR1 MNHEY, CDR2 SVGAGI. The V end lost 6 bases, the J end lost 9 bases, and 14 bases lay between the germline ends. Profiled with immunoSEQ multiplex PCR; TCRdb holds only in-frame clones, not every one. The repertoire includes roughly 86,000 clones, 85% of them detected once, and roughly 4.7% sits in the top ten. Sequenced material: peripheral blood, taken 28 days after the second AZD1222 dose. V usage is TRBV6-5 and J usage is TRBJ2-5; the D gene is possibly TRBD1 (5 bases). The sequence came from an adult who received the AZD1222 COVID-19 vaccine. The CDR3 loop is CASSLLRESQYF. The CDR3 nucleotides are TGTGCCAGCAGCCTTCTCAGGGAATCCCAGTACTTC.